The clone carrying this T cell receptor (beta chain) was detected only a few times. The sample comes from a study of T cells in Graves' hyperthyroidism and ophthalmopathy. TCR beta CDR3 regions were amplified from RNA. HTBI primers were used for first-round RT-PCR of the TCR CDR3. TCRdb passed the multiplex PCR reads through MiXCR, listing each CDR3 protein once. Of around 700,000 distinct CDR3 sequences detected, roughly 20% appear once; the ten largest clones hold approximately 16%. The CDR3 runs to 16 residues. Looked up from germline, CDR1 is MGHRA and CDR2 is YSYEKL. Trimming shortened V by 4 bases and J by 2 bases, and 16 bases separated the two germline ends.

The chain uses TRBV4-1 and TRBJ2-3, with D perhaps matching TRBD1 (5 bases). Sequences were obtained from blood. The clonotype originates from a woman aged 45-65 years with Graves' hyperthyroidism that later progressed to Graves' ophthalmopathy. In DNA form, the CDR3 reads TGCGCCAGCAGCCCCGGAAGGGGTAGGGACACAGATACGCAGTATTTT. It yields the protein CASSPGRGRDTDTQYF.